Below, one TCR beta chain is given with its context. The data belong to a study of shared clonotypes between healthy human individuals. Measured with immunoSEQ multiplex PCR; TCRdb has only the in-frame clones, and not every one. The data hold about 600,000 clones, with more than 95% observed a single time. This receptor was taken from a woman in her twenties or thirties in good health. The material sequenced was naive CD4+ T cells sorted from blood. The subset here: CD45RA+ positively selected.

In DNA, the CDR3 is TGCGCCAGCAGCTACGACAGGGATTATGGCTACACCTTC. Translated: CASSYDRDYGYTF. The rearrangement uses TRBV5-1 and TRBJ1-2; 7 bases are shared with TRBD1. The CDR3 is 13 residues long. Trimming removed 3 bases from V and 5 bases from J; junction bases left unmatched: 4. Germline CDR1 SGHRS, CDR2 YFSETQ.